Listed below are T cell receptor beta chains from one sample, sequenced in a study of blood T cell repertoires in COVID-19. Method: immunoSEQ multiplex PCR; TCRdb's copy keeps in-frame clones and lacks some. The table has approximately 300,000 clones, around nine tenths seen once. Sample: PBMCs or T cells enriched from blood (not recorded which). The receptors here all came from a man aged 55 to 69 who had recovered from COVID-19. CDR3s include the opening cysteine and the closing phenylalanine or tryptophan. D genes are given only for firm matches. Size is stated for part of the rows, as once, few or many counts, or as a class when the clone is expanded.

cdr3_nt cdr3_aa v_call d_call clone_size j_call
TGTGCCTGGAACTTACGCTGGGCACAGACCACAGATACGCAGTATTTT CAWNLRWAQTTDTQYF TRBV30 NA NA TRBJ2-3
TGTGCCAGCGGGGGGGCCCTGGATGGCTACACCTTC CASGGALDGYTF TRBV27 NA NA TRBJ1-2
TGTGCCAGCAGCCCCGGGACAGGTAGCCAAGAGACCCAGTACTTC CASSPGTGSQETQYF TRBV7-2 TRBD1 once TRBJ2-5
TGTGCCAGCAGTTACTCGATGGGGGGGACCTCCTACGAGCAGTACTTC CASSYSMGGTSYEQYF TRBV6-5 TRBD2 NA TRBJ2-7
TGTGCCAGCAGCTCGCCGGGACAACAACGTCACGAGCAGTACTTC CASSSPGQQRHEQYF TRBV5-4 NA NA TRBJ2-7
TGTGCCAGCAGGTCCCAAGGGGGTTTATGGACTGAAGCTTTCTTT CASRSQGGLWTEAFF TRBV6-5 NA NA TRBJ1-1
TGTGCCAGTAGTACCCCAAGGAGGAACACTGAAGCTTTCTTT CASSTPRRNTEAFF TRBV19 NA NA TRBJ1-1
TGTGCCAGCAGCCAAGGGGTTTCGGGGGAGCAGTACTTC CASSQGVSGEQYF TRBV3-1/TRBV3-2 NA NA TRBJ2-7
TGTGCCACCAGTGACGTCCCGGGACAGGGGGTAGGGTATGGCTACACCTTC CATSDVPGQGVGYGYTF TRBV24-1 TRBD1 NA TRBJ1-2
TGTGCCAGCAGCCCCCGGTGGCAGGGAACAGCTGAAGCTTTCTTT CASSPRWQGTAEAFF TRBV7-9 NA NA TRBJ1-1
TGTGCCAGTAGTGTATACACTGAAGCTTTCTTT CASSVYTEAFF TRBV19 NA NA TRBJ1-1
TGCGCCAGCAGCTTGGACGGTTATAATTCACCCCTCCACTTT CASSLDGYNSPLHF TRBV5-1 NA once TRBJ1-6
TGCGCCAGCAGCTTGGGTGGGAGTGAGCAGTTCTTC CASSLGGSEQFF TRBV5-1 NA NA TRBJ2-1
TGTGCCAGCAGCTTCCTCCGCTCCGGGAGGACACCAACTAGCACAGATACGCAGTATTTT CASSFLRSGRTPTSTDTQYF TRBV11-3 TRBD2 NA TRBJ2-3
TGTGCCAGCAGCCAAGGGACACACTACCAAGAGACCCAGTACTTC CASSQGTHYQETQYF TRBV14 NA NA TRBJ2-5
TGTGCCACCAGTGACCGTAAGGGGGACAACTACGAGCAGTACTTC CATSDRKGDNYEQYF TRBV24-1 NA once TRBJ2-7
TGCGCCAGCAGCCAGCGGGGTTGGGAGACCCAGTACTTC CASSQRGWETQYF TRBV4-1 NA NA TRBJ2-5
TGCGCCAGCAGCTTGGTCACCGGGTCCGGAAACACCATATATTTT CASSLVTGSGNTIYF TRBV5-1 NA NA TRBJ1-3
TGTGCCAGCTCACCACGCGGGAGGTCCTCCTACGAGCAGTACTTC CASSPRGRSSYEQYF TRBV18 TRBD2 NA TRBJ2-7
TGTGCCAGCAGTTCAGGGCCTCTCTCTGGAAACACCATATATTTT CASSSGPLSGNTIYF TRBV9 NA NA TRBJ1-3
TGTGCCAGCAGCGTAGCGGGGGGGGCGAACACTGAAGCTTTCTTT CASSVAGGANTEAFF TRBV9 NA once TRBJ1-1
TGTGCCAGCAGCTTAGAACAGAGTGAAAAACTGTTTTTT CASSLEQSEKLFF TRBV7-9 NA NA TRBJ1-4
TGTGCCAGCAGGGAAACAGGGTTGGGCGGGGAGCTGTTTTTT CASRETGLGGELFF TRBV2 NA NA TRBJ2-2
TGTGCCAGCAGGAGTCCTGGACAGCGCCCTAACTATGGCTACACCTTC CASRSPGQRPNYGYTF TRBV28 NA NA TRBJ1-2
TGCGCCAGCAGCTTGCAGGGGGCGCGGACTGAAGCTTTCTTT CASSLQGARTEAFF TRBV5-1 TRBD1 NA TRBJ1-1
TGTGCCAGCAGCTCACAGGGGACAGAAGAGCAGTTCTTC CASSSQGTEEQFF TRBV7-2 TRBD1 NA TRBJ2-1
TGTGCCAGCAGCTCCGGGACTGTCTATGGCTACACCTTC CASSSGTVYGYTF TRBV13 NA NA TRBJ1-2
TGTGCCAGCAGCCCCCAGACAGAACACTGCGAGCAGTACTTC CASSPQTEHCEQYF TRBV7-9 NA once TRBJ2-7
TGTGCCAGCAGCTACGGGACAGTAAACAATGAGCAGTTCTTC CASSYGTVNNEQFF TRBV7-9 TRBD1 NA TRBJ2-1
TGTGCCAGCAGCTTACAGGGTGCCAGGTCACCCCTCCACTTT CASSLQGARSPLHF TRBV13 NA NA TRBJ1-6
TGTGCCAGCAGTTACTACCTGACAGGGTATGGCTACACCTTC CASSYYLTGYGYTF TRBV6-5 TRBD1 NA TRBJ1-2
TGTGCCAGCAGCGCCCAGGCTAAGACAGCTAGCACAGATACGCAGTATTTT CASSAQAKTASTDTQYF TRBV7-9 NA NA TRBJ2-3
TGTGCCAGCATCGGGACTAGCGGGAGTTTGCAGTATTTT CASIGTSGSLQYF TRBV6-5 TRBD2 NA TRBJ2-3
TGTGCCAGCAGTCCGACAGGGAAGGAGACCCAGTACTTC CASSPTGKETQYF TRBV6-5 TRBD1 NA TRBJ2-5
TGTGCCACCGATGCAGGGGAACCCTATGGCTACACCTTC CATDAGEPYGYTF TRBV6-5 NA NA TRBJ1-2
TGTGCCAGCAGTCCGCTTGGCGGGGGGGCACGAAGTGAGCAGTTCTTC CASSPLGGGARSEQFF TRBV6-2/TRBV6-3 TRBD2 once TRBJ2-1
TGTGCCAGCAGCTTAACTGAGGGTATCGGCTACGAGCAGTACTTC CASSLTEGIGYEQYF TRBV11-1 NA NA TRBJ2-7
TGTGCCAGCAGTGAAGCCCTGACAGGAGGACAAGAGACCCAGTACTTC CASSEALTGGQETQYF TRBV2 NA NA TRBJ2-5
TGCGCCAGCAGTGAGTCATCGCCTAGCGGGACCTACAATGAGCAGTTCTTC CASSESSPSGTYNEQFF TRBV10-1 TRBD2 NA TRBJ2-1
TGTGCCATCAGTGGGGCCATCGATGAGCAGTTCTTC CAISGAIDEQFF TRBV10-3 NA NA TRBJ2-1
TGTGCCAGCAGTGGACAGGGAGGCTATACTGAAGCTTTCTTT CASSGQGGYTEAFF TRBV27 TRBD1 NA TRBJ1-1
TGTGCCAGCAGTGAGCGGTATGAGCAGTTCTTC CASSERYEQFF TRBV12-3/TRBV12-4 NA NA TRBJ2-1
TGCGCCAGCAGACCGGGACAGGCCGGAGACGGCTACACCTTC CASRPGQAGDGYTF TRBV5-1 TRBD1 NA TRBJ1-2
TGCGCCAGCAGCCACGCCTCAGGGGTCCCTAATGAAAAACTGTTTTTT CASSHASGVPNEKLFF TRBV5-1 NA NA TRBJ1-4
TGTGCCAGCAGTGAGGGAGTGAGAACGCAGCCCCAGCATTTT CASSEGVRTQPQHF TRBV6-1 NA NA TRBJ1-5
TGTGCCAGCAGCTTCAACCCCGACCGGGTAAATGAGCAGTTCTTC CASSFNPDRVNEQFF TRBV5-5 NA NA TRBJ2-1
TGTGCCAGCAGAAAAACAGGGTACAATGAGCAGTTCTTC CASRKTGYNEQFF TRBV11-2 NA NA TRBJ2-1
TGTGCCAGCAGCTTCCACGGAGGAAACTATGGCTACACCTTC CASSFHGGNYGYTF TRBV5-4 NA NA TRBJ1-2
TGTGCCAGCTCACCAATCGAGGGGAACACTGAAGCTTTCTTT CASSPIEGNTEAFF TRBV18 NA NA TRBJ1-1